The source of this T cell receptor beta chain is a study of shared T cell receptors in the human thymus. Sequenced by immunoSEQ multiplex PCR; TCRdb stores in-frame clones only, minus some. In the table there are 500,000 to 850,000 clones, 80% to 90% of which are singletons. This CDR3 region has 17 residues. CDR1 and CDR2 (germline): SEHNR, FQNEAQ (reference sequence). Losses at the gene ends were 4 bases for V and 0 bases for J; bases not matched to a gene: 10. This sample was shared with a second study, whose subject was human thymus T cells. That investigation notes: The donor group consisted of healthy Finnish infants who were having corrective surgery for congenital heart defects. Related research has reported that thymic repertoires overlap highly among unrelated individuals.

The TCR originated in a boy in the first two years of life with a congenital heart defect. The V and J genes are TRBV7-9 and TRBJ2-7; 9 nucleotides align to TRBD2. The sequenced sample was thymocytes. This CDR3 reads CASSSKPTSGFSYEQYF. CDR3 coding DNA: TGTGCCAGCAGCTCCAAACCCACTAGCGGGTTCTCCTACGAGCAGTACTTC.